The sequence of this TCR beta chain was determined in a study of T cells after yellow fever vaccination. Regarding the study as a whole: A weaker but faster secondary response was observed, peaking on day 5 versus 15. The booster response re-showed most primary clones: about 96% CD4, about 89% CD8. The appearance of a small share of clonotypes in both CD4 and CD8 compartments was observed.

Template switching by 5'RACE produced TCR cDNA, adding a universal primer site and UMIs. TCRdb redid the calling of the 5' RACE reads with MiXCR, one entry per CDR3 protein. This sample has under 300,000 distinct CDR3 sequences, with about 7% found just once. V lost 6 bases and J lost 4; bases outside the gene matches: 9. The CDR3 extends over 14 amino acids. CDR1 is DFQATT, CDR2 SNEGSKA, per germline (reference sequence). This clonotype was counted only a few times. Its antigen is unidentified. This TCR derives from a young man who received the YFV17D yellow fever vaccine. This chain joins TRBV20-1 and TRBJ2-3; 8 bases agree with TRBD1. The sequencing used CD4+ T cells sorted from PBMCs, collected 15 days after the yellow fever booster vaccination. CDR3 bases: TGCAGTGCGAGAACAGGACAGGGCCCAGATACGCAGTATTTT. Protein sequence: CSARTGQGPDTQYF.